The entry that follows covers one TCR beta chain sequence. The length of the CDR3 is 14 residues. Germline CDR1 and CDR2: SGDLS and YYNGEE. V dropped 0 bases and J dropped 4 bases, with 10 bases sitting between them. This specimen comes from a study of blood T cell repertoires in COVID-19. For the study at large: Samples of COVID-19 (acute and convalescent) were obtained from the United States, Italy and Spain. From T cells, B-cell-depleted T cells, or PBMCs came the material, which was cDNA or gDNA.

Authors' data handling: Amplified reference gene primers provided the basis for estimating nucleated cell counts. Using immunoSEQ multiplex PCR, the repertoire was profiled, and TCRdb retains in-frame clones only, with some absent. The V and J calls and the clone size are those of that table, but D and trimming were determined from the DNA. The data show 200,000 to 300,000 clones, about 88% seen once. Sequencing was carried out using peripheral blood. This TCR derives from a woman aged 40-49 years who had recovered from COVID-19. V is TRBV9 and J is TRBJ1-2; D perhaps matches TRBD1 (5 bases). The CDR3 DNA reads TGTGCCAGCAGCGTAGGTAGGGGCCCCTATGGCTACACCTTC. Its translation is CASSVGRGPYGYTF.